Presented here are 3 T cell receptor beta chains from one specimen sequenced in a study of cytomegalovirus exposure and HLA in healthy donors. The PCR had 60 Vbeta and 13 Jbeta primers. This table comes from immunoSEQ multiplex PCR, and its TCRdb copy is limited to in-frame clones, with some not included. The data hold fewer than 200,000 clones, with 75% observed a single time. The sequenced sample was PBMCs. These receptors all stem from a female donor in good health and CMV-seronegative.

V is TRBV19 and J is TRBJ2-1; 8 nucleotides align to TRBD2. The CDR3 has 17 residues. Germline trimming cut 3 bases from V and 10 bases from J; bases unmatched to any gene: 17. Germline assignment: CDR1 LNHDA and CDR2 SQIVND (reference sequence). The CDR3 region is CASSIYPSRGGWREQFF. Here the CDR3 DNA reads TGTGCCAGTAGTATCTACCCTTCCCGGGGGGGCTGGAGAGAGCAGTTCTTC. Supplemented by reference TRBV19 and TRBJ2-1, the full variable domain reads DGGITQSPKYLFRKEGQNVTLSCEQNLNHDAMYWYRQDPGQGLRLIYYSQIVNDFQKGDIAEGYSVSREKKESFPLTVTSAQKNPTAFYLCASSIYPSRGGWREQFFGPGTRLTVL.

The chain has TRBV7-9 and TRBJ2-3, with 12 bases matching TRBD1. V trimming: 0 bases; J trimming: 2 bases; junction bases outside the gene matches: 3. The CDR3 covers 17 residues. Germline values: CDR1 SEHNR, CDR2 FQNEAQ (reference sequence). The CDR3 coding sequence is TGTGCCAGCAGCTTAGCCCGGGACAGGGGGCCCACAGATACGCAGTATTTT. It is translated as CASSLARDRGPTDTQYF.

This clone has a single count. The chain joins TRBV6-1 to TRBJ1-3; 11 nucleotides match TRBD1. This CDR3 region has 17 residues. Germline V gene data show CDR1 as MNHNS and CDR2 as SASEGT. V trimming: 2 bases; J trimming: 1 base; junction bases outside the gene matches: 4. CDR3 sequence reads: CASSERGQGASGNTIYF. DNA for the CDR3: TGTGCCAGCAGTGAACGTGGACAGGGGGCTTCTGGAAACACCATATATTTT.